These 22 T cell receptor beta chains share one sample of origin, sequenced in a study of blood T cell repertoires in COVID-19. Produced via immunoSEQ multiplex PCR; TCRdb's table is partial and in-frame only. Altogether over 90,000 clones are present, 80% to 90% being singletons, with the ten largest covering 4% to 5.5%. Material for sequencing was peripheral blood. The receptors derive from a man of 80 years or more with COVID-19, enrolled during active disease.

The V gene is TRBV11-2, the J gene TRBJ2-1, with TRBD2 as a possible D gene (5 bases). V was trimmed by 7 bases and J by 5 bases, leaving 24 bases between them. Germline V CDR1 and CDR2: SGHAT, FQNNGV. This CDR3 is built from 17 residues. The CDR3, as DNA: TGTGCCAGCACCTCGACTACTGACCCATCACCGAACAATGAGCAGTTCTTC. Protein sequence: CASTSTTDPSPNNEQFF.

This clone appeared once. The chain combines TRBV5-4 with TRBJ1-2; a possible D gene is TRBD1 (6 bases). The V and J ends lost 5 bases and 4 bases respectively, with 18 bases between them. The CDR3 contains 15 residues. Looked up from germline, CDR1 is SGHNT and CDR2 is YYREEE (reference sequence). CDR3 residues: CASRQGLGSGYGYTF. In DNA form, the CDR3 reads TGTGCCAGCAGGCAGGGGCTGGGGTCTGGCTATGGCTACACCTTC.

This chain links TRBV10-3 with TRBJ1-1, with TRBD1 as a possible D gene (5 bases). The V gene lost 6 bases and the J gene lost 0 bases, with 8 bases spanning the gap. The CDR3 is 13 amino acids. Germline V gene sequence: CDR1 ENHRY, CDR2 SYGVKD. CDR3 nucleotide sequence: TGTGCCATCAGCAGACAGCTGAACACTGAAGCTTTCTTT. Its translation is CAISRQLNTEAFF.

The chain employs TRBV27 and TRBJ1-1; 7 nucleotides match TRBD1. This CDR3 region has 14 residues. Germline V gives CDR1 MNHEY, CDR2 SMNVEV (reference sequence). J was trimmed by 3 bases and V by 4 bases; bases with no gene match: 5. The CDR3 DNA follows: TGTGCCAGCAGTTACCGGGACAGATACACTGAAGCTTTCTTT. It specifies CASSYRDRYTEAFF.

This clone showed up just once. The rearrangement joins TRBV19 to TRBJ1-1, with 9 bases lining up with TRBD1. The ends lost 4 bases at V and 11 bases at J; junction bases unmatched: 11. In germline, CDR1 is LNHDA, CDR2 SQIVND (reference sequence). The CDR3 runs 14 residues. DNA for the CDR3: TGTGCCAGTAGTACGCGCACCGGGACAGGGTTCGCTTTCTTT. This encodes CASSTRTGTGFAFF.

The chain links TRBV7-8 to TRBJ1-5; D is perhaps TRBD1 (5 bases). V was clipped by 4 bases and J by 5 bases, with 12 bases between them. Germline CDR1 is SGHVS and CDR2 is FQNEAQ. This CDR3 region has 14 residues. DNA for the CDR3: TGTGCCAGCAGCTCTGACAGTGGGTATCAGCCCCAGCATTTT. Translation gives CASSSDSGYQPQHF.

J is TRBJ2-5 and V is TRBV5-8; tentative D call: TRBD1 (6 bases). The germline V and J ends were trimmed by 0 bases and 5 bases, with 14 bases remaining between them. CDR3 length equals 15 residues. Looked up from germline, CDR1 is SGHTS and CDR2 is YDEGEE. CDR3 region: CASSLDLGGPETQYF. CDR3 nucleotide sequence: TGTGCCAGCAGCTTGGATCTTGGGGGCCCTGAGACCCAGTACTTC. The entire variable domain, with the rest obtained from reference TRBV5-8 and TRBJ2-5, is as follows: EAGVTQSPTHLIKTRGQQATLRCSPISGHTSVYWYQQALGLGLQFLLWYDEGEERNRGNFPPRFSGRQFPNYSSELNVNALELEDSALYLCASSLDLGGPETQYFGPGTRLLVL.

The chain links TRBV7-2 to TRBJ2-1; 10 bases are shared with TRBD2. The CDR3 consists of 18 residues. Germline-derived CDR1 and CDR2 are SGHTA and FQGNSA. Trimming cost V 1 base and J 3 bases; bases outside gene matches: 9. The CDR3: CASSLERGGLLYYNEQFF. Written as DNA, the CDR3 is TGTGCCAGCAGCTTAGAGCGGGGGGGCCTCTTATACTACAATGAGCAGTTCTTC.

For the CDR3, the DNA is TGTGCCAGCAGTTTCGAACCCAGGCCTGAGCAGTTCTTC. Translated: CASSFEPRPEQFF. The rearrangement uses TRBV28 and TRBJ2-1; D not certain. Germline CDR1 is MDHEN and CDR2 is SYDVKM. V dropped 3 bases and J dropped 9 bases, with 12 bases sitting between them. This CDR3 region has 13 residues.

The CDR3 spells CASSAGQLNTEAFF. CDR3 nucleotides: TGCGCCAGCAGTGCCGGACAGCTGAACACTGAAGCTTTCTTT. V gene TRBV10-2 combines with J gene TRBJ1-1; D is perhaps TRBD1 (6 bases). The CDR3 contains 14 residues. Germline V CDR1 and CDR2: WSHSY, SAAADI. V shed 4 bases and J shed 0 bases, with 9 bases lying between them.

This clone was seen more than once but under ten times. The V and J genes are TRBV15 and TRBJ2-7, with 11 positions matching TRBD2. The CDR3 length is 15 residues. V lost 2 bases and J lost 4; bases outside the gene matches: 4. From germline, CDR1 is LNHNV and CDR2 YYDKDF (reference sequence). The CDR3 protein is CATSRLAGGSYEQYF. CDR3 sequence (DNA): TGTGCCACCAGCAGATTAGCGGGAGGGTCGTACGAGCAGTACTTC.

V gene TRBV7-8 combines with J gene TRBJ1-4, with D perhaps TRBD1 (5 bases). CDR3 length: 15 residues. Germline CDR1 SGHVS, CDR2 FQNEAQ. V shed 3 bases and J shed 8 bases, with 16 bases lying between them. Written as DNA, the CDR3 is TGTGCCAGCAGCTTCCAACTGGGAAGGGGAGAAAAACTGTTTTTT. It is translated as CASSFQLGRGEKLFF.

A single count supports this clone. Written as DNA, the CDR3 is TGTGCCAGCAGCACGATGCGGGGACTAGCGGCCCTCAATGAGCAGTTCTTC. Its protein is CASSTMRGLAALNEQFF. The rearrangement uses TRBV5-6 and TRBJ2-1; 11 bases are shared with TRBD2. The trim removed 4 bases at V and 6 bases at J, leaving 12 bases unmatched. The germline V gene encodes CDR1 SGHDT and CDR2 YYEEEE. CDR3 length: 17 amino acids.

V gene TRBV28 combines with J gene TRBJ2-2; no reliable D call. Trimming took off 2 bases at V and 1 base at J, with 5 bases between the two ends. Germline V CDR1 and CDR2: MDHEN, SYDVKM. This CDR3 spans 14 amino acids. The CDR3 region has the DNA TGTGCCAGCAGTTTAGGCAAGAACACCGGGGAGCTGTTTTTT. It encodes CASSLGKNTGELFF.

This clone was counted between two and nine times. The rearrangement uses TRBV2 and TRBJ1-5; 9 bases map to TRBD1. The V and J ends lost 6 bases and 1 base, in that order; junction bases with no gene match: 4. The CDR3 has 15 amino acids. CDR1 SNHLY and CDR2 FYNNEI come from the germline V gene. The CDR3 reads CASSLQGASNQPQHF. CDR3 sequence (DNA): TGTGCCAGCAGCTTACAGGGGGCGAGCAATCAGCCCCAGCATTTT.

The chain combines TRBV3-1 (or the pseudogene TRBV3-2) with TRBJ2-5, with D perhaps matching TRBD2 (5 bases). Between the trimmed V and J ends, which lost 2 bases and 4 bases, there was a span of 11 bases. Germline CDR1 LGHDT, CDR2 YNNKEL (reference sequence). The CDR3 extends over 14 amino acids. This CDR3 is CASSQTAGGETQYF. The CDR3 region has the DNA TGTGCCAGCAGCCAAACGGCGGGTGGAGAGACCCAGTACTTC.

The DNA of the CDR3 is TGTGCCAGCTCACCAGAAACGAGGAACACTGAAGCTTTCTTT. Its translation is CASSPETRNTEAFF. The chain links TRBV18 to TRBJ1-1; D is ambiguous. Trimming removed 2 bases at V and 1 base at J, with 8 bases between. The CDR3 sequence is 14 residues long. Germline assignment: CDR1 KGHSH and CDR2 LQKENI.

V gene TRBV2 combines with J gene TRBJ2-7; D gene unclear. Trimming left V 5 bases short and J 4 bases short, with 9 bases between. The CDR3 contains 12 residues. The germline gives CDR1 SNHLY, CDR2 FYNNEI. CDR3 sequence: CASSQNRYEQYF. The CDR3 coding sequence is TGTGCCAGCAGTCAGAACCGATACGAGCAGTACTTC.

The V gene is TRBV19, the J gene TRBJ1-4; no firm D call. CDR3 length: 20 amino acids. CDR1 LNHDA and CDR2 SQIVND come from the germline V gene (reference sequence). V was shortened by 5 bases and J by 0 bases, with 25 bases between the two germline ends. The CDR3 DNA reads as TGTGCCAGTAGTCCTACCCAGCGTCGGCTGTCCGCTGCAACTAATGAAAAACTGTTTTTT. Protein sequence: CASSPTQRRLSAATNEKLFF.

This clone is labeled large. J is TRBJ2-2 and V is TRBV4-1; 7 bases align to TRBD1. The V gene end was trimmed by 6 bases and the J gene end by 8 bases; junction bases not matched to a gene: 6. In germline, CDR1 is MGHRA, CDR2 YSYEKL. The CDR3 runs to 13 residues. The CDR3 coding sequence is TGCGCCAGCAGGTTAACAGGGGAAGGGGAGCTGTTTTTT. This codes for CASRLTGEGELFF.

Concerning this clone itself: Other DNA sequences of this sample code for an identical CDR3. The chain links TRBV5-4 to TRBJ2-5; 7 bases agree with TRBD1. Losses at the gene ends were 7 bases for V and 4 bases for J; bases not matched to a gene: 7. The CDR3 totals 13 residues. In germline, CDR1 is SGHNT, CDR2 YYREEE (reference sequence). CDR3 loop: CASSLGGVETQYF. CDR3 nucleotides: TGTGCCAGCTCCCTAGGGGGCGTAGAGACCCAGTACTTC.

This clone was picked up a small number of times. The rearrangement uses TRBV6-5 and TRBJ2-1; 11 bases are a match to TRBD2. Germline lookup yields CDR1 MNHEY and CDR2 SVGAGI. The CDR3 covers 15 residues. V was clipped by 4 bases and J by 8 bases; unmatched bases: 7. The DNA for the CDR3 is TGTGCCAGCAGTTTAGCGGGAGGGCGGACGTATGAGCAGTTCTTC. This gives the protein CASSLAGGRTYEQFF.